Listed below are T cell receptor beta chains from one sample, sequenced in a study of T-cell memory formation after mild COVID-19. Each CDR3 protein gets one entry after TCRdb re-called the 5' RACE reads with MiXCR. The table lists about 340,000 distinct CDR3 sequences, less than 20% of them singletons, with under 25% in the top ten. Source material: PBMCs or a T cell subset sorted from them (not recorded which). Every receptor here comes from a man younger than 30 who had mild COVID-19 (a few samples of this study predate the infection). Cell type and time point are not known. Each CDR3 is given with its conserved first and last residue. The D gene is left open where the match is weak. Some rows have no size entry. The others give once, few or many, or a class for an expanded clone.

V,size,D,J,CDR3,DNA
TRBV25-1,few,NA,TRBJ1-2,CASSAGSWDGYTF,TGTGCCAGCAGTGCCGGGTCTTGGGATGGCTACACCTTC
TRBV5-6,NA,NA,TRBJ1-6,CASSQKLGTYSPLHF,TGTGCCAGCAGCCAAAAACTTGGGACCTACTCACCCCTCCACTTT
TRBV12-3/TRBV12-4,NA,TRBD2,TRBJ2-1,CASRPGLAANEQFF,TGTGCCAGCAGACCGGGACTAGCGGCCAATGAGCAGTTCTTC
TRBV6-6,few,NA,TRBJ2-7,CASSYGLDPYEQYF,TGTGCCAGCAGTTACGGTCTAGACCCCTACGAGCAGTACTTC
TRBV7-9,few,NA,TRBJ2-3,CASSLSTQYF,TGTGCCAGCAGCTTGTCGACGCAGTATTTT
TRBV25-1,NA,NA,TRBJ1-6,CASSDPSSYNSPLHF,TGTGCCAGCAGTGACCCCAGCTCCTATAATTCACCCCTCCACTTT
TRBV25-1,few,TRBD2,TRBJ2-1,CASSERESSGGAGEQFF,TGTGCCAGCAGTGAAAGAGAGAGTAGCGGGGGGGCAGGTGAGCAGTTCTTC
TRBV7-2,NA,TRBD1,TRBJ2-5,CASSRQTGGGETQYF,TGTGCCAGCAGTCGCCAAACAGGGGGCGGGGAGACCCAGTACTTC
TRBV18,few,TRBD1,TRBJ1-1,CASSPRATGGTEAFF,TGTGCCAGCTCACCTAGGGCGACAGGGGGGACTGAAGCTTTCTTT
TRBV4-3,NA,NA,TRBJ2-4,CASSQDRGVDIQYF,TGCGCCAGCAGCCAAGACAGGGGGGTAGACATTCAGTACTTC
TRBV20-1,NA,NA,TRBJ2-3,CSARGFSTDTQYF,TGCAGTGCTAGGGGTTTTAGCACAGATACGCAGTATTTT
TRBV6-5,few,TRBD2,TRBJ2-7,CASSHPGGESYEQYF,TGTGCCAGCAGTCACCCGGGGGGGGAATCCTACGAGCAGTACTTC
TRBV4-3,many,NA,TRBJ2-7,CASSQARGSSYEQYF,TGCGCCAGCAGCCAAGCGCGGGGAAGCTCCTACGAGCAGTACTTC
TRBV6-5,few,TRBD1,TRBJ1-5,CASSAQRTGNQPQHF,TGTGCCAGCAGCGCGCAAAGGACAGGGAATCAGCCCCAGCATTTT
TRBV5-1,few,NA,TRBJ2-3,CASSLASATDTQYF,TGCGCCAGCAGCTTGGCCTCGGCCACAGATACGCAGTATTTT
TRBV4-1,few,TRBD1,TRBJ1-5,CASSQDPRTGSRQPQHF,TGCGCCAGCAGCCAAGACCCTCGGACAGGGAGCCGCCAGCCCCAGCATTTT
TRBV5-1,few,NA,TRBJ1-1,CASSPPVSGIVSREAFF,TGCGCCAGCAGCCCCCCAGTATCTGGTATAGTTTCGCGTGAAGCTTTCTTT